This TCR beta chain was observed in a study of T cells in Graves' hyperthyroidism and ophthalmopathy. Study as a whole: Peripheral blood samples were taken at initial diagnosis, prior to any treatment. Findings and caveats of the study: The model's output predicted ophthalmopathy at a median of roughly 6 months prior to onset.

The PBMCs had their origin in about 9.7 ml of fresh peripheral blood. Amplification yielded TCR beta CDR3 regions, with RNA transcripts as the source. A set of HTBI primers served as the primers for a first-round RT-PCR of the TCR CDR3. TCRdb passed the multiplex PCR reads through MiXCR, listing each CDR3 protein once. The sample lists around 420,000 distinct CDR3 sequences; about 15% were seen once. A word on this clonotype: The antigen is unknown.

This CDR3 region has 14 residues. Germline V gene data show CDR1 as LGHNT and CDR2 as FRNRAP. Trimming pared 9 bases from V and 3 bases from J, leaving 18 bases between. The rearrangement joins TRBV12-5 to TRBJ2-7; either TRBD1 or TRBD2 may fit D (5 bases each). Input material: blood. The TCR sequence derives from a woman under 30 with Graves' hyperthyroidism. The CDR3 region is CARYPGTAGYEQYF. Written as DNA, the CDR3 is TGTGCTAGATACCCCGGGACGGCCGGCTACGAGCAGTACTTC.